The text below deals with one T cell receptor (beta chain). V dropped 5 bases and J dropped 0; count of bases not matched to a gene: 5. The CDR3 sequence is 15 residues long. The germline V gene encodes CDR1 SGHRS and CDR2 YFSETQ. The data were taken from a study of blood T cell repertoires in COVID-19. Authors' processing steps: Nucleated cell number was recorded as an estimate derived from reference gene primer amplification. Clones were read by immunoSEQ multiplex PCR, and TCRdb kept only the in-frame ones, dropping some. The D gene and trimming were derived from the DNA, and the V and J assignments and clone size from that table. Here the sample spans more than 60,000 clones, roughly nine tenths being singletons.

The origin of this receptor is a man aged 50 or older with active COVID-19. Sequencing was carried out using peripheral blood. The J gene is TRBJ1-3, the V gene TRBV5-1; 7 nucleotides agree with TRBD1. CDR3 amino acids: CASRRDSTSGNTIYF. CDR3 sequence (DNA): TGCGCCAGCAGAAGGGACAGCACCTCTGGAAACACCATATATTTT.